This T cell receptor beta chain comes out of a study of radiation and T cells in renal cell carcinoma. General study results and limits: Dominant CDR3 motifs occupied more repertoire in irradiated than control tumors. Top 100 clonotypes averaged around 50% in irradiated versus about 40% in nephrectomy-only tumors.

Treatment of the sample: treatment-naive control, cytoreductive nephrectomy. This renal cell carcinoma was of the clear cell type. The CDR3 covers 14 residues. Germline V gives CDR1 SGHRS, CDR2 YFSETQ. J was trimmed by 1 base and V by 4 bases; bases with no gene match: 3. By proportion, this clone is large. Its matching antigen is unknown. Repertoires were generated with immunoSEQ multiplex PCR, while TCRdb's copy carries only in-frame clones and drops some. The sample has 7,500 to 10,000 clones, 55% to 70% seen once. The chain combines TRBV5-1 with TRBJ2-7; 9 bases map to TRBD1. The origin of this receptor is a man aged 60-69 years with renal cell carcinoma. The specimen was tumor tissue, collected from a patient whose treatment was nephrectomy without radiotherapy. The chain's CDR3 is CASSAGTGSYEQYF. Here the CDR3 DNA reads TGCGCCAGCAGCGCCGGGACAGGGTCCTACGAGCAGTACTTC.